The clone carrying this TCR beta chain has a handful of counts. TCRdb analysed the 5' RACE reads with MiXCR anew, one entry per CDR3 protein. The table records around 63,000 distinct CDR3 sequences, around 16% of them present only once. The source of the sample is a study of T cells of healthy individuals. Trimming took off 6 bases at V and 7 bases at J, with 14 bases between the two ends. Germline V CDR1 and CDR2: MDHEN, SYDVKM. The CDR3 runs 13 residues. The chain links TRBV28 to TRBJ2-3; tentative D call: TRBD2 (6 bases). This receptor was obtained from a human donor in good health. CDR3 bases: TGTGCCAGCAGCTCCGGGACTCCTCATACGCAGTATTTT. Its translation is CASSSGTPHTQYF. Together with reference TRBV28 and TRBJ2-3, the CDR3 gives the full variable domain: DVKVTQSSRYLVKRTGEKVFLECVQDMDHENMFWYRQDPGLGLRLIYFSYDVKMKEKGDIPEGYSVSREKKERFSLILESASTNQTSMYLCASSSGTPHTQYFGPGTRLTVL.